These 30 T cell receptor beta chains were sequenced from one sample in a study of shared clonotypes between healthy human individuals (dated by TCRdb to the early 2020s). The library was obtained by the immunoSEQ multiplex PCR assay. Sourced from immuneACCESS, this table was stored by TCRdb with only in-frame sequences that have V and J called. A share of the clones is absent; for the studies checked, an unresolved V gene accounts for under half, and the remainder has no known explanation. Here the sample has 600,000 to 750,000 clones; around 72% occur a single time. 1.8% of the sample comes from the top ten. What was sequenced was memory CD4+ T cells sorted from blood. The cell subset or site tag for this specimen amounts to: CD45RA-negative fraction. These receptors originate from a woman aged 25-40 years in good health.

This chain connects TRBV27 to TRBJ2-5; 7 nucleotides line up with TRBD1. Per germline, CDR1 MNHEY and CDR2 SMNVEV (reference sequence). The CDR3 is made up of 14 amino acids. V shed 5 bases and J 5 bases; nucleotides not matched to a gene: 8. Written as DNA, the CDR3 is TGTGCCAGCAGTCATGGGACAGCTGGGGAGACCCAGTACTTC. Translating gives CASSHGTAGETQYF.

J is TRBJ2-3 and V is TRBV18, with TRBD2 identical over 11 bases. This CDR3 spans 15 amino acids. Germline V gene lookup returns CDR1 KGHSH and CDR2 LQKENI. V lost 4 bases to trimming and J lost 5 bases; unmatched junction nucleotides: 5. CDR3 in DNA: TGTGCCAGCTCACTTACTAGCGGGAGTCGAGATACGCAGTATTTT. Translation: CASSLTSGSRDTQYF.

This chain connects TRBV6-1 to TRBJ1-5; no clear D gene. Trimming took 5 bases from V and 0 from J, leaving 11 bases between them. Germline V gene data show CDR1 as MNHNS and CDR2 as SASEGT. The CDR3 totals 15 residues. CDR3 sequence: CASSLSRLSNQPQHF. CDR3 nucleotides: TGTGCCAGCAGTCTCTCGAGGCTTAGCAATCAGCCCCAGCATTTT.

For the CDR3, the DNA is TGTGCCAGCAGTTCGGGGTATACACACGAGCAGTACTTC. It is translated as CASSSGYTHEQYF. The V gene is TRBV27, the J gene TRBJ2-7; possible D gene TRBD2, 5 bases. The germline CDR1 and CDR2 sequences are MNHEY and SMNVEV (reference sequence). The CDR3 covers 13 residues. V lost 4 bases and J lost 5, with 12 bases in between.

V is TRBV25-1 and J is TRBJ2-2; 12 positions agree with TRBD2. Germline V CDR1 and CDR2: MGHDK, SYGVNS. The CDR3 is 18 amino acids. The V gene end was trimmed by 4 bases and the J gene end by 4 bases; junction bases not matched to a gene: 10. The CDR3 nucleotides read TGTGCCAGCAGTGGAGCTTCTAGCGGGAGGGCCTTCACCGGGGAGCTGTTTTTT. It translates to CASSGASSGRAFTGELFF.

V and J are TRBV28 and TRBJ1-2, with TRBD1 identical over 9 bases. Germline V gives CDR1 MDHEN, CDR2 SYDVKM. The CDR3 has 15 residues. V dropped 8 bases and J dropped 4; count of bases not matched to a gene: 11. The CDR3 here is CASVTEGQGGYGYTF. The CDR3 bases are TGTGCCAGCGTCACGGAGGGACAGGGAGGCTATGGCTACACCTTC.

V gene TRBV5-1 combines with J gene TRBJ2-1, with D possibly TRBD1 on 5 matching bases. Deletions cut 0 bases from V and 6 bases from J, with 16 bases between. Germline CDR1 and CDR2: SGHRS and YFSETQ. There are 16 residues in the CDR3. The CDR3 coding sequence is TGCGCCAGCAGCTTGGGGGGCGTAGACCCTTCCAATGAGCAGTTCTTC. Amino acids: CASSLGGVDPSNEQFF.

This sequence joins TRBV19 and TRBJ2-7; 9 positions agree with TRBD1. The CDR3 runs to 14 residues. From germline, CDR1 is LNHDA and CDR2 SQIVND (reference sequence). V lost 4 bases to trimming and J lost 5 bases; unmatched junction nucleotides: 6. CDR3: CASSTGQGQHEQYF. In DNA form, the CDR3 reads TGTGCCAGTAGTACGGGACAGGGCCAGCACGAGCAGTACTTC.

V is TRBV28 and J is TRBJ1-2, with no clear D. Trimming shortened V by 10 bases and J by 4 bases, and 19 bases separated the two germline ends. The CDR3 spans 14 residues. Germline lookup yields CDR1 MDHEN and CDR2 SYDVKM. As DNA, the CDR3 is TGTGCCACGGATACCACGCGGGGAACCTATGGCTACACCTTC. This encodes CATDTTRGTYGYTF.

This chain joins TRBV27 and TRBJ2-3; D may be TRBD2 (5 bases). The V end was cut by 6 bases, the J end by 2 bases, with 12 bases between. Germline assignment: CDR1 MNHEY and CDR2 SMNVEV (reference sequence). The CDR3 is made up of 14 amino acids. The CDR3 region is CASRKLGYTDTQYF. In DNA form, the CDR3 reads TGTGCCAGCAGGAAACTAGGGTACACAGATACGCAGTATTTT.

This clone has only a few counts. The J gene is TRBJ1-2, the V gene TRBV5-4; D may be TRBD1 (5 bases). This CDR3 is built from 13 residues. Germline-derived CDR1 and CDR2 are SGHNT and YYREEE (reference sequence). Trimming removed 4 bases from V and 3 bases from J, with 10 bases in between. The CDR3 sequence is CASSPGRDYGYTF. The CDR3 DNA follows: TGTGCCAGCAGCCCGGGGCGGGACTATGGCTACACCTTC.

The CDR3, as DNA: TGCGCCAGCAGCTTGGGACAGGGGCCCGGTCAGCCCCAGCATTTT. Translation: CASSLGQGPGQPQHF. V gene TRBV5-1 combines with J gene TRBJ1-5; 8 bases fit TRBD1. This CDR3 contains 15 residues. Germline V CDR1 and CDR2: SGHRS, YFSETQ. Germline trimming cut 0 bases from V and 6 bases from J; bases unmatched to any gene: 5.

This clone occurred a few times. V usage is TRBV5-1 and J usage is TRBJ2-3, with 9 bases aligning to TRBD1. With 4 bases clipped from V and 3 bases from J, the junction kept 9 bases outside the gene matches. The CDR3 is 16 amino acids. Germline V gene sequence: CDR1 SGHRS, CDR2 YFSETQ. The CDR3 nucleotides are TGCGCCAGCAGCCAAACAGGGGGCCCTACGACAGATACGCAGTATTTT. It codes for CASSQTGGPTTDTQYF.

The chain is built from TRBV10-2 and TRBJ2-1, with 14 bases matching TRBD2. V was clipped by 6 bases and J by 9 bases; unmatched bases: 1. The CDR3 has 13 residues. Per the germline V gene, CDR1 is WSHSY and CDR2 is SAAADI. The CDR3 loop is CASRTSGRGEQFF. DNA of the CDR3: TGCGCCAGCAGGACTAGCGGGAGGGGTGAGCAGTTCTTC.

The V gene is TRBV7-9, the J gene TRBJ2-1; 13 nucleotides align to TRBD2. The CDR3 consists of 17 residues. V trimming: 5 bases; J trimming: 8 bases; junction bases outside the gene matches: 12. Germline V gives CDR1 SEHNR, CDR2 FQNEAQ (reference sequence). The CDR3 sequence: CASSASRTSGSEDEQFF. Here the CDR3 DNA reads TGTGCCAGCAGCGCTTCTAGGACTAGCGGGAGTGAGGATGAGCAGTTCTTC.

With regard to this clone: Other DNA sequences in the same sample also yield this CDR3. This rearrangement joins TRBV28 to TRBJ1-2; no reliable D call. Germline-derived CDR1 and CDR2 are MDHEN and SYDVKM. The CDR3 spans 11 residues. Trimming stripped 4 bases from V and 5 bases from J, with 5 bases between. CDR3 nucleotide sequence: TGTGCCAGCAGTTCTCAGTATGGCTACACCTTC. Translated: CASSSQYGYTF.

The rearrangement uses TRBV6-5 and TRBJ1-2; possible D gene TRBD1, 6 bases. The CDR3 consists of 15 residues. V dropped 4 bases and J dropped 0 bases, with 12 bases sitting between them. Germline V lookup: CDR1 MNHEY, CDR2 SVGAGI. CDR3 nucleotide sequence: TGTGCCAGCAGTTCCTCGGACAGCGCTAACTATGGCTACACCTTC. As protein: CASSSSDSANYGYTF.

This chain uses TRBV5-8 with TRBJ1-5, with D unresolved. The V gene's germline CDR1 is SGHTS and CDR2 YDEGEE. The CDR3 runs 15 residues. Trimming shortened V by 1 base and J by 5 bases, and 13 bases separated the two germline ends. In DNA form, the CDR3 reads TGTGCCAGCAGCTTGTTTCGACTTCGGGATCAGCCCCAGCATTTT. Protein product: CASSLFRLRDQPQHF.

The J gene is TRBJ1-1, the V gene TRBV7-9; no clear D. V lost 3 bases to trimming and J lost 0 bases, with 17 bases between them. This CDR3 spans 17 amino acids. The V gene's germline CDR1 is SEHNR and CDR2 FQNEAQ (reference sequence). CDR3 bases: TGTGCCAGCAGCTTGGTAGGATCCTTTATTCTGAACACTGAAGCTTTCTTT. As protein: CASSLVGSFILNTEAFF.

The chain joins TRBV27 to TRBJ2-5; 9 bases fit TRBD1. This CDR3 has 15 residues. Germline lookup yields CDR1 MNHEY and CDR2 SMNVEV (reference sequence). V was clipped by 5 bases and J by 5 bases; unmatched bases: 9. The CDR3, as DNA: TGTGCCAGCAGTCACCGACAGGGGGGCATCGAGACCCAGTACTTC. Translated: CASSHRQGGIETQYF.

The CDR3 DNA reads TGTGCCAGCAGCCCGACCCCCACAGGGGTGAACACTGAAGCTTTCTTT. It yields the protein CASSPTPTGVNTEAFF. The chain links TRBV7-9 to TRBJ1-1; TRBD1 agrees at 7 bases. The CDR3 runs 16 residues. Germline V gene sequence: CDR1 SEHNR, CDR2 FQNEAQ (reference sequence). After removal of 5 bases from V and 0 bases from J, the junction contained 9 bases not matched to a gene.

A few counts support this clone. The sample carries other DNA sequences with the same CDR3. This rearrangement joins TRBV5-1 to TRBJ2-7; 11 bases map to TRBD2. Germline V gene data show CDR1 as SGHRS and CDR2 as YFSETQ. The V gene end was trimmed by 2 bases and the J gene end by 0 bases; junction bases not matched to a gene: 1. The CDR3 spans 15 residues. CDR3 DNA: TGCGCCAGCAGCTTTCTAGCGGGAGGCTCCTACGAGCAGTACTTC. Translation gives CASSFLAGGSYEQYF.

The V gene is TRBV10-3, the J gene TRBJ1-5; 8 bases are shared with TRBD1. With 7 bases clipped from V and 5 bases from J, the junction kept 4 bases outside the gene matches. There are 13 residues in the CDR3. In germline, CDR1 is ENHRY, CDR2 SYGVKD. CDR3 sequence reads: CAITKDRDQPQHF. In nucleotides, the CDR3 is TGTGCCATCACCAAGGACAGGGATCAGCCCCAGCATTTT.

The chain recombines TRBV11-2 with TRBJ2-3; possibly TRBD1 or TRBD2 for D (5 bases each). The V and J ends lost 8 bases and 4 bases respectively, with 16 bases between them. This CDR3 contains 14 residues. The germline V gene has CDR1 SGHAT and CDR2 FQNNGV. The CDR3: CASRSDRGPDTQYF. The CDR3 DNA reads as TGTGCCAGCCGGTCAGACCGGGGCCCAGATACGCAGTATTTT.

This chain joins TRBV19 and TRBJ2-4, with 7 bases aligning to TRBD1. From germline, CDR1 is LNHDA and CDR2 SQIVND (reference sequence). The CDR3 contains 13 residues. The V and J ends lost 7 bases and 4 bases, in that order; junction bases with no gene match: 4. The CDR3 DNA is TGTGCCAGTAATAGACAGGGAAAAAACATTCAGTACTTC. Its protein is CASNRQGKNIQYF.

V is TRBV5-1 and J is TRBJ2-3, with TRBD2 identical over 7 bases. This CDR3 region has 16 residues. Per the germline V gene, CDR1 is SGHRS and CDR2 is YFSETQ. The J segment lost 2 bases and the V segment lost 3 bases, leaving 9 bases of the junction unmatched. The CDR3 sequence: CASSSAGSGNTDTQYF. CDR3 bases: TGCGCCAGCAGCTCTGCGGGAAGCGGGAACACAGATACGCAGTATTTT.

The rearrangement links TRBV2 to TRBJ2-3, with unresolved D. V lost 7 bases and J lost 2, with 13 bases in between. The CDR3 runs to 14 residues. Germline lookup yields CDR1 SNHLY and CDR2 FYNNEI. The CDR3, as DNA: TGTGCCAGCATCAGTACGGCGGACACAGATACGCAGTATTTT. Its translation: CASISTADTDTQYF.

In DNA, the CDR3 is TGTGCCAGCAGTGAAAGGCCGGGGTCCTATGGCTACACCTTC. Its protein product is CASSERPGSYGYTF. This chain joins TRBV2 and TRBJ1-2; D is uncertain. Looked up from germline, CDR1 is SNHLY and CDR2 is FYNNEI. Trimming took off 2 bases at V and 4 bases at J, with 11 bases between the two ends. The CDR3 loop spans 14 amino acids.

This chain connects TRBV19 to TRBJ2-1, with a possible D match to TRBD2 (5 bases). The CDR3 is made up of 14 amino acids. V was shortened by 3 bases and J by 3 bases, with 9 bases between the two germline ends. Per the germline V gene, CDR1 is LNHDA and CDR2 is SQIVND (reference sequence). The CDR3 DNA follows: TGTGCCAGTAGTATGACGGGGATCTACAATGAGCAGTTCTTC. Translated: CASSMTGIYNEQFF.

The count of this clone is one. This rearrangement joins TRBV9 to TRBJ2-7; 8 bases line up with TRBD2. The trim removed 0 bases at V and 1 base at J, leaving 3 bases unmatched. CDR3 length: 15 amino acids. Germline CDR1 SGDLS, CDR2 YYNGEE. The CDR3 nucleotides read TGTGCCAGCAGCGTAGGACTAGCGAGTTCCTACGAGCAGTACTTC. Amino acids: CASSVGLASSYEQYF.